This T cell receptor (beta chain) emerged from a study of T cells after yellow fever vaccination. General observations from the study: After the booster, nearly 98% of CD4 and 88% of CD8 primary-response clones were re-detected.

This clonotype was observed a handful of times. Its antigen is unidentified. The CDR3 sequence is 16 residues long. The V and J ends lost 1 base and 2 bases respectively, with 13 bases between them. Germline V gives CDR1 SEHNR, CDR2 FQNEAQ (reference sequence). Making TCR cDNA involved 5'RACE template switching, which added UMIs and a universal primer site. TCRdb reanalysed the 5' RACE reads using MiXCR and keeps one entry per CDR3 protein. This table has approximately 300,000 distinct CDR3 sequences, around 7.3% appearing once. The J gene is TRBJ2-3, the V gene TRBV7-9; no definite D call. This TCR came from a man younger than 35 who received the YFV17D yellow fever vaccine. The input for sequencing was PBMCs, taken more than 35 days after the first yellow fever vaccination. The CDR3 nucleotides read TGTGCCAGCAGCTTAGATATGGGGATCCTCACAGATACGCAGTATTTT. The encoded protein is CASSLDMGILTDTQYF.